The T cell receptor (beta chain) described here comes from a study of blood T cell repertoires in COVID-19. Study context: Whether acute or convalescent, the COVID-19 samples came from the United States, Italy and Spain.

All enrollees were roughly 18 to 100 years old and from fewer than 25 US areas. Participants' own reports of clinical history determined their cohort assignment. Symptom resolution, clearance, or two negative PCRs marked donors in Cohort 3 as recovered. With 2 bases removed from V and 5 bases from J, the gap between germline ends came to 13 bases. Germline V gene data show CDR1 as SQVTM and CDR2 as ANQGSEA. This CDR3 contains 13 residues. There are a few counts of this clone. Data came from immunoSEQ multiplex PCR; TCRdb stores just in-frame clones and leaves some out. The sample lists about 300,000 clones; 85% to 90% were seen once.

The TCR was taken from a young man who had recovered from COVID-19. The sample consisted of PBMCs or T cells enriched from blood (not recorded which). This rearrangement joins TRBV29-1 to TRBJ2-7; the D gene is possibly TRBD2 (6 bases). The CDR3 region is CSVEWRGANEQYF. CDR3 DNA: TGCAGCGTTGAATGGCGCGGGGCCAACGAGCAGTACTTC.